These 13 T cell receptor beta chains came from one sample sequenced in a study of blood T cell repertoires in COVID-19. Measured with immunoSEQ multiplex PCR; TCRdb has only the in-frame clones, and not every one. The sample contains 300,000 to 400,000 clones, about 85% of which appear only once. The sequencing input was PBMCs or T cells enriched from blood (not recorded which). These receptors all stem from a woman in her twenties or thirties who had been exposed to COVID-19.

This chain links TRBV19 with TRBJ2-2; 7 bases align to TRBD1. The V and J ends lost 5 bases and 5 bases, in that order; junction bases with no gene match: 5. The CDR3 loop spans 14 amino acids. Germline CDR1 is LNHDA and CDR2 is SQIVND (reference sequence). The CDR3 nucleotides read TGTGCCAGTAGTGACAGGGTGGGGACCGGGGAGCTGTTTTTT. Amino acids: CASSDRVGTGELFF.

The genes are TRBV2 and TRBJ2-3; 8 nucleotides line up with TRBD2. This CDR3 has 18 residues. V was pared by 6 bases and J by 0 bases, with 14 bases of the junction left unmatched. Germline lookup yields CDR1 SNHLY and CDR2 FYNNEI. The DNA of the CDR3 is TGTGCCAGCAGGACGAAAACACTAGCGGAGGCTAGCACAGATACGCAGTATTTT. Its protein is CASRTKTLAEASTDTQYF.

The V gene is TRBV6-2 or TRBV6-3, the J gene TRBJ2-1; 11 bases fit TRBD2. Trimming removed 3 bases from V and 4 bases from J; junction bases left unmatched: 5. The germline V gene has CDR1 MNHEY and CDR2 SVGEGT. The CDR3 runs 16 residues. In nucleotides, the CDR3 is TGTGCCAGCAGTTATTACCTAGCGGGGGGATACAATGAGCAGTTCTTC. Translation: CASSYYLAGGYNEQFF.

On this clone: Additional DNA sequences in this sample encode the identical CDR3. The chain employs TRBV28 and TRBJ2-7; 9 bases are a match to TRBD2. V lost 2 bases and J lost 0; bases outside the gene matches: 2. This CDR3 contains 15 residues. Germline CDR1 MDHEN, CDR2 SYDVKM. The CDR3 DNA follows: TGTGCCAGCAGTTTACTAGCGGGGTCCTCCTACGAGCAGTACTTC. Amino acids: CASSLLAGSSYEQYF.

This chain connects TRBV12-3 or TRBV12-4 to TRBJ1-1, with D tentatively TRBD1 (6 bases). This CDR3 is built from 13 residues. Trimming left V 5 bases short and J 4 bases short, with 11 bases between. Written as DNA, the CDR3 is TGTGCCAGCAGTAGCAGGGGTCGCACTGAAGCTTTCTTT. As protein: CASSSRGRTEAFF.

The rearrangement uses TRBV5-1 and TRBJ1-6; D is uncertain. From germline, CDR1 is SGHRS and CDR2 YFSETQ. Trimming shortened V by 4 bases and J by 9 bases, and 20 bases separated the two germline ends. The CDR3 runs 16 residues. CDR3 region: CASSQDGGRSSSPLHF. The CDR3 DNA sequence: TGCGCCAGCAGCCAGGACGGCGGGAGGTCAAGTTCACCCCTCCACTTT.

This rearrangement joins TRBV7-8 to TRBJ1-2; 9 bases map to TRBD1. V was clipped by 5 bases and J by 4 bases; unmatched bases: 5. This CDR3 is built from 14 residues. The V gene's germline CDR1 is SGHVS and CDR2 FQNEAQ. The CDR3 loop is CASSGTGGSYGYTF. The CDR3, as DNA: TGTGCCAGCAGCGGAACAGGGGGCAGCTATGGCTACACCTTC. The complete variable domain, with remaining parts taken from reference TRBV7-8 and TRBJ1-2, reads GAGVSQSPRYKVAKRGQDVALRCDPISGHVSLFWYQQALGQGPEFLTYFQNEAQLDKSGLPSDRFFAERPEGSVSTLKIQRTQQEDSAVYLCASSGTGGSYGYTFGSGTRLTVV.

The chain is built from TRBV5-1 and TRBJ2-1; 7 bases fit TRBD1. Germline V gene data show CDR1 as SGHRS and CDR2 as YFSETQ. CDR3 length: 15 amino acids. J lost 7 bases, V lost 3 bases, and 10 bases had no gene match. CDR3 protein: CASSSSGGMANEQFF. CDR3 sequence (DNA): TGCGCCAGCAGCTCGTCAGGGGGAATGGCAAATGAGCAGTTCTTC.

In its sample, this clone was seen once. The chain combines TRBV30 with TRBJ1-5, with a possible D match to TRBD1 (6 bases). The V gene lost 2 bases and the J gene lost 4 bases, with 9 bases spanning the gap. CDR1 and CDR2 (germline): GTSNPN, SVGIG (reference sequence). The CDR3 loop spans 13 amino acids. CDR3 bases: TGTGCCTGGAGTAACAGGGAGAATCAGCCCCAGCATTTT. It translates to CAWSNRENQPQHF.

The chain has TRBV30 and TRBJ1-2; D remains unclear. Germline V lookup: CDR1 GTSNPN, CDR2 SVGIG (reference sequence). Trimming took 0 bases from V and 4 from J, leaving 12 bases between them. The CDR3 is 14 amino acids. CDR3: CAWSVKQSGYGYTF. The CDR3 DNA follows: TGTGCCTGGAGTGTTAAACAATCGGGCTATGGCTACACCTTC. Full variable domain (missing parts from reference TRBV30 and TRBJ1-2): SQTIHQWPATLVQPVGSPLSLECTVEGTSNPNLYWYRQAAGRGLQLLFYSVGIGQISSEVPQNLSASRPQDRQFILSSKKLLLSDSGFYLCAWSVKQSGYGYTFGSGTRLTVV.

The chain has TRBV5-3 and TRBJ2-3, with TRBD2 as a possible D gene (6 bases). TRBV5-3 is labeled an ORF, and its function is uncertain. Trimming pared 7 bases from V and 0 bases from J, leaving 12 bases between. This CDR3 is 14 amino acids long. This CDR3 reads CARLGGLSTDTQYF. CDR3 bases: TGTGCCAGACTCGGGGGTCTCAGCACAGATACGCAGTATTTT.

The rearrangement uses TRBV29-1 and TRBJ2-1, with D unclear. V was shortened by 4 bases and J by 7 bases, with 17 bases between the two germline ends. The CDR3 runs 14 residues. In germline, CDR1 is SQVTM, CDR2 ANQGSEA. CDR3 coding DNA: TGCAGCGTTGCTTCAGAACGCTCAGGAAATGAGCAGTTCTTC. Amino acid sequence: CSVASERSGNEQFF.

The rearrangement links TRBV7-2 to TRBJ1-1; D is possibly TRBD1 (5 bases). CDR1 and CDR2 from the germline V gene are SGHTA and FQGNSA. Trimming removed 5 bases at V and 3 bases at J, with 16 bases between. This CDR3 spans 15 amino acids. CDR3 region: CASSLQYGGYTEAFF. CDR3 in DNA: TGTGCCAGCAGCCTCCAGTACGGGGGGTACACTGAAGCTTTCTTT.